This is a list of T cell receptor beta chains from one sample in a study of blood T cell repertoires in COVID-19. The data were produced by immunoSEQ multiplex PCR, yet TCRdb's version contains in-frame clones alone and is incomplete. Among some 300,000 clones listed, about 87% were seen once. Sequenced material: peripheral blood. The receptor source for this set is a woman aged 45-60 years with COVID-19, enrolled during active disease. Each CDR3 is given with its conserved first and last residue. A D gene is named only where the DNA matches it firmly. Clone sizes are given selectively: once, few, many, or a class where the clone is expanded.

clone size,V gene,D gene,J gene,CDR3 DNA,CDR3 protein
.,TRBV5-1,TRBD1,TRBJ1-2,TGCGCCAGCAGCACCTACGGGACAGATAGCTATGGCTACACCTTC,CASSTYGTDSYGYTF
.,TRBV19,.,TRBJ1-1,TGTGCCAGTATCCAAAGGGGGACAATCGCTGAAGCTTTCTTT,CASIQRGTIAEAFF
.,TRBV5-1,TRBD1,TRBJ1-1,TGCGCCAGCAGCACGCGACAGGGGTGGGCAACTGAAGCTTTCTTT,CASSTRQGWATEAFF
.,TRBV5-4,TRBD2,TRBJ2-1,TGTGCCAGCAGCTTTCGACTAGCGGGAGAGGGATTCGATGAGCAGTTCTTC,CASSFRLAGEGFDEQFF
.,TRBV6-2/TRBV6-3,.,TRBJ2-7,TGTGCCAGCAGTCGACAATATTTCTCGAGCTCCTACGAGCAGTACTTC,CASSRQYFSSSYEQYF
.,TRBV28,TRBD1,TRBJ2-7,TGTGCCAGCAGTTTATCCGGGACAGGGAATCACGAGCAGTACTTC,CASSLSGTGNHEQYF
.,TRBV27,.,TRBJ2-1,TGTGCCAGCAGTTTATTGGGGACTTCGGGTGAGCAGTTCTTC,CASSLLGTSGEQFF
.,TRBV7-8,TRBD1,TRBJ2-1,TGTGCCAGCAGCTTAGCGGACAGGGGTGGAAATGAGCAGTTCTTC,CASSLADRGGNEQFF
.,TRBV11-2,TRBD2,TRBJ2-1,TGTGCCAGCAGCTTAGATAGTTTTAGGGTGGGCGGGAGGTCGTACAATGAGCAGTTCTTC,CASSLDSFRVGGRSYNEQFF
.,TRBV4-1,TRBD2,TRBJ2-3,TGCGCCAGCAGCCAGGATACTAGCGGGAGAGATACGCAGTATTTT,CASSQDTSGRDTQYF
few,TRBV10-2,TRBD1,TRBJ2-7,TGCGCCAGCCTCAGAGGACAGGGGTCGGGCGAGCAGTACTTC,CASLRGQGSGEQYF
.,TRBV3-1/TRBV3-2,TRBD1,TRBJ1-1,TGTGCCAGCAGCCTGGGACAGATGAACACTGAAGCTTTCTTT,CASSLGQMNTEAFF
.,TRBV7-3,TRBD2,TRBJ2-3,TGTGCCAGCAGCGATAGGACTAGCGGGATTTCTACGCAGTATTTT,CASSDRTSGISTQYF
.,TRBV7-6,TRBD2,TRBJ2-1,TGTGCCAGCAGCCGGAGGGATAGCGGGATCGCCAACAATGAGCAGTTCTTC,CASSRRDSGIANNEQFF
.,TRBV29-1,.,TRBJ2-6,TGCAGCGTTACCGGGACACACGCCTCTGGGGCCAACGTCCTGACTTTC,CSVTGTHASGANVLTF
.,TRBV27,TRBD1,TRBJ1-1,TGTGCCAGCAGTTTTACCGTGCGGGACAGGGGGCGCGGTTTGAAGAACACTGAAGCTTTCTTT,CASSFTVRDRGRGLKNTEAFF
.,TRBV29-1,TRBD1,TRBJ1-1,TGCAGCGTTGAAGGGAAGGGAGACAGGGGGCTTGGGGCTTTCTTT,CSVEGKGDRGLGAFF
.,TRBV5-1,TRBD1,TRBJ2-3,TGCGCCAGCAGCTTGGGGGGATGGGACAGGGCAGATACGCAGTATTTT,CASSLGGWDRADTQYF
.,TRBV19,.,TRBJ1-4,TGTGCCTCAGGTCCCTTTAGGTCTAATGAAAAACTGTTTTTT,CASGPFRSNEKLFF
.,TRBV15,.,TRBJ1-5,TGTGCCACCAGCAGAGGTGAGGGTTATCAGCCCCAGCATTTT,CATSRGEGYQPQHF
.,TRBV27,TRBD2,TRBJ2-3,TGTGCCAGCAGTCCGGGACTAGCGGGAGCTTCCTTAGAGATAGATACGCAGTATTTT,CASSPGLAGASLEIDTQYF
.,TRBV29-1,TRBD1,TRBJ1-1,TGCAGCGGGATGACAGGGGGCACTGAAGCTTTCTTT,CSGMTGGTEAFF
.,TRBV10-1,TRBD2,TRBJ2-7,TGCGCCAGCAGGCCGACTAGCGGCTCCCACGAGCAGTACTTC,CASRPTSGSHEQYF
.,TRBV6-5,.,TRBJ2-7,TGTGCCAGCAGTTACGGAGGAAACAATAACTACGAGCAGTACTTC,CASSYGGNNNYEQYF
.,TRBV6-1,TRBD1,TRBJ2-7,TGTGCCAGCAGTGAGCGACAGGGGAGGTACGAGCAGTACTTC,CASSERQGRYEQYF
.,TRBV18,TRBD1,TRBJ1-4,TGTGCCAGCTCACTCACCCGACAGGGTGCAACTAATGAAAAACTGTTTTTT,CASSLTRQGATNEKLFF
.,TRBV6-6,TRBD1,TRBJ1-2,TGTGCCAGCAGTTACAAGGGCAGGGGGGATGGAGGCTACACCTTC,CASSYKGRGDGGYTF
.,TRBV6-5,.,TRBJ1-1,TGTGCCAGCAGGAATAACAGGGTCGGGAACACTGAAGCTTTCTTT,CASRNNRVGNTEAFF
.,TRBV7-2,TRBD1,TRBJ2-7,TGTGCCAGCAGTAGACAGGGAGCATTAAGCTCCTACGAGCAGTACTTC,CASSRQGALSSYEQYF
.,TRBV30,.,TRBJ2-1,TGTGCCTGGAGTGTACTGGGACTTAACAATGAGCAGTTCTTC,CAWSVLGLNNEQFF
.,TRBV7-2,.,TRBJ2-3,TGTGCCAGCAGTACGGGGTATAGCACAGATACGCAGTATTTT,CASSTGYSTDTQYF
.,TRBV19,.,TRBJ1-1,TGTGCCAGTAGTAGCGAGAGGCAAGCCACCATGAACACTGAAGCTTTCTTT,CASSSERQATMNTEAFF
.,TRBV5-1,.,TRBJ2-1,TGCGCCAGCAGCTTGGGTTTAGCCAATGAGCAGTTCTTC,CASSLGLANEQFF
.,TRBV5-8,.,TRBJ2-3,TGTGCCAGCAAACTGGGTCGCGGGGCGAGCACAGATACGCAGTATTTT,CASKLGRGASTDTQYF
.,TRBV29-1,.,TRBJ2-4,TGCAGCGCTATAACTGGACAGGGAGGGATAAACATTCAGTACTTC,CSAITGQGGINIQYF
.,TRBV9,TRBD2,TRBJ2-3,TGTGCCAGCAGCGTAGGGGGAGGGGATACGCAGTATTTT,CASSVGGGDTQYF
.,TRBV4-1,.,TRBJ2-7,TGCGCCAGCAGCCAAGTCCCCCATTCCTACGAGCAGTACTTC,CASSQVPHSYEQYF
once,TRBV27,.,TRBJ1-1,TGTGCCAGCAGAGACCAGGGAAATCGGAACACTGAAGCTTTCTTT,CASRDQGNRNTEAFF
.,TRBV24-1,TRBD1,TRBJ1-5,TGTGCCACCAGTGATGCTCCGGGACAGGTTAGCAATCAGCCCCAGCATTTT,CATSDAPGQVSNQPQHF